This T cell receptor beta chain was obtained from a study of T cell clonality in common variable immunodeficiency (dated by TCRdb to the mid-2010s). General study outcomes and caveats: TCRbeta clonality was higher in CVID subjects than in healthy controls (t-test p = 0.018), and the increase was most characteristic of about a third of subjects. According to the authors, finding the cause of the higher clonality in CVID would require sequencing the repertoires of T cell subpopulations. Reportedly, TCRbeta sequences from CVID had fewer deletions and N-nucleotide insertions, and highly modified clones with 13 or more V deletions were absent from CVID. CVID subjects shared fewer TCRbeta clones with each other than healthy controls did (p < 0.0001). Correlations between repertoire features and clinical complications were limited by patient heterogeneity within the CVID cohort. Even though DNA input was equal, the average per sample came to roughly 80,000 unique sequences for controls compared with about 30,000 for CVID samples.

For sequencing input, CVID and control samples contributed equivalent amounts of genomic DNA. For every sample, a 60 bp segment covering the rearranged TCRbeta CDR3 region was amplified and then sequenced. TCRbeta amplification used the immunoSEQ assay, a bias-corrected multiplex PCR with high-throughput sequencing. The authors' analysis ran thus. Every unique nucleotide sequence counted as a clone and was annotated with V, D and J genes, copy number and frequency. Sequences were labeled productive if in frame, and non-productive if out of frame or containing stop codons. Clonality was calculated from Shannon's entropy as previously described. The predicted amino acid sequences of productive clones were used to derive the mean CDR3 Kyte-Doolittle hydropathy. Hierarchical clustering of scaled V gene usage was performed with the R hclust function using Manhattan distance and complete linkage. To assess clone sharing by CDR3 amino acid sequence, 12 repertoires per group were resampled over 100 rounds. Repertoires were searched for 70 published EBV-specific and approximately 240 published CMV-specific TCRbeta sequences. After a couple of CVID samples that produced fewer than 10,000 sequences were dropped from the analysis, around 40 CVID repertoires remained. TCRdb's version of the immuneACCESS table is confined to in-frame rearrangements and falls short of the full clone set. An unresolved V gene accounts for under half of the shortfall where checked; the remainder is of unknown origin. V, J and clone size are those of that table, while D and trimming were read from the DNA. This sample is represented by roughly 60,000 clones, with no singletons among them. The ten largest clonotypes hold 1.5% to 2% of the sample.

Most of the CVID patients and most of the healthy controls were of Caucasian heritage. Heparinized peripheral whole blood samples of roughly 5 to 8.5 ml were obtained from each donor. Genomic DNA from adults with common variable immune deficiency (CVID) and from healthy adult controls was used to sequence TCRbeta CDR3 repertoires. The control group comprised some 22 healthy adult volunteers, some 12 female and approximately ten male, aged about 23 to 75 years with a mean age of around 37. Diluted blood was subjected to density centrifugation over Hypaque 1077 or Ficoll-Paque for isolation of peripheral blood mononuclear cells. Genomic DNA was obtained from unsorted mononuclear cells using either Qiagen column purification or a centrifugation-based method. This clone has ten or more counts. Its recognized antigen is unknown. The observed sequence ends 3 residues before the CDR3 terminus, with the missing tail filled in from the germline J gene.

CDR1 DFQATT and CDR2 SNEGSKA are derived from the germline V gene (reference sequence). After removal of 5 bases from V and 0 bases from J, the junction retains 9 bases not matched to a gene. The CDR3, from cysteine to phenylalanine, totals 15 residues. The CDR3 was read in part: 36 bases, with the frame set at base 1. This receptor chain uses TRBV20-1 and TRBJ2-5, with 7 junctional bases fitting TRBD1. The sequenced material came from peripheral blood mononuclear cells. The sequence was obtained from a person aged 18 to 70 in good health. The sequenced CDR3 bases are TGCAGTGCTCCGTACGTCAGGGGGTACCAAGAGACC. Protein translation: CSAPYVRGYQET. The full CDR3 sequence reads CSAPYVRGYQETQYF.